This T cell receptor beta chain originates from a study of T cell repertoires in cytomegalovirus infection (dated by TCRdb to between 2019 and 2020). In terms of the full investigation: Peptide stimulations targeted recently identified HLA-C-restricted CMV epitopes, whose presentation resists viral immunomodulation, together with well-studied HLA-B-restricted epitopes. Because public TCR beta signatures pointed to carriage of CMV infection together with the matching HLA type, the HLA type of each donor mattered for the analysis.

TCRdb shows the sequencer as Illumina HiSeq 1500. The public reads were quality trimmed at Q25 with fastp and then assembled into clones with MiXCR by TCRdb, keeping productive beta chains. All rows with the same CDR3 protein become a single entry with the most common DNA and genes. Recorded for this sample are about 160,000 distinct CDR3 sequences; about 20% of them occurred a single time. Jointly, the top ten make up around a quarter of the sample. Read against the paper, the sample's treatment or condition label means: in vitro stimulation with specific CMV peptide epitopes to enrich CMV-specific T cells. The research as a whole found: In both this cohort and an independent cohort of under 450 donors, the cumulative frequency of public TCR beta family members distinguished carriers of CMV infection plus the relevant HLA type. The ex vivo response was dominated by HLA-C-restricted CMV-specific TCR beta clonotypes, which also provided the single most frequent clonotype in two of eight donors.

This clonotype was detected a few times. Its antigen target is currently unknown. The record has no base qualities; no much larger clone is one base away. V is cut by 11 bases and J by 0 bases, and the space between the germline ends is 13 bases. From cysteine to phenylalanine, the CDR3 is 14 amino acids long. The entry retains the CDR3 DNA only, 42 bases that are in frame from base 1. Sequenced here: CD8+ T cells from cultured PBMCs, sampled from culture after CMV antigen stimulation. The rearranged chain carries TRBV6-7 and TRBJ2-2; the D gene is perhaps TRBD1, on 7 matching bases. TRBV6-7 is reported as an ORF; its role is uncertain. The receptor was derived from a human donor in good health (CMV status not recorded). Some clones in this sample may be carry-over from other donors' samples. The CDR3: CAPGGRANTGELFF. In nucleotides, the sequence is TGTGCCCCAGGGGGGCGAGCGAACACCGGGGAGCTGTTTTTT.